Listed below are T cell receptor beta chains from one sample, sequenced in a study of T cell repertoires in cytomegalovirus infection. Antigens of these TCRs are unknown. TCRdb analysed the reads with MiXCR anew, one entry per CDR3 protein. Of around 200,000 distinct CDR3 sequences listed, about 39% were seen once; the top ten hold approximately 60%. Sequencing was performed on CD8+ T cells from cultured PBMCs, taken from culture after CMV antigen stimulation. The receptors were sampled from a human donor in good health (CMV status not recorded). Some clones in this sample may be carry-over from other donors' samples. Each CDR3 is given without its conserved first and last residue. The size of a clone is reported for some rows only, either as once, few or many, or as a class for expanded clones.

v_call: TRBV27; clone_size: few; cdr3_aa: ASRPAGELYNEQF
v_call: TRBV6-1; clone_size: few; cdr3_aa: ALRPGTSPDEQF
v_call: TRBV6-1; clone_size: few; cdr3_aa: ASSRQPKNLEAF
v_call: TRBV7-9; clone_size: once; cdr3_aa: ASSPFDTGELF
v_call: TRBV7-8; clone_size: few; cdr3_aa: ASSTAGNREWETQY
v_call: TRBV19; clone_size: few; cdr3_aa: ASSIEAGGRTYEQY
v_call: TRBV7-9; clone_size: .; cdr3_aa: ASSPRLAGGSEQY
v_call: TRBV2; clone_size: .; cdr3_aa: ASSELTGGDFTDTQY
v_call: TRBV11-1; clone_size: few; cdr3_aa: ASSYGNNEQF
v_call: TRBV7-6; clone_size: .; cdr3_aa: ASSKRTGVTNEKLF
v_call: TRBV5-6; clone_size: few; cdr3_aa: ASSQVWGVYYQETQY
v_call: TRBV27; clone_size: .; cdr3_aa: ASSAARGEYGYT
v_call: TRBV29-1; clone_size: .; cdr3_aa: SVEDSRTSGSTDEQF
v_call: TRBV7-6; clone_size: .; cdr3_aa: ASSLVASEDTGELF
v_call: TRBV11-2; clone_size: few; cdr3_aa: ASSFLRIGELF
v_call: TRBV12-3/TRBV12-4; clone_size: .; cdr3_aa: ASRPQGARNTGELF
v_call: TRBV20-1; clone_size: .; cdr3_aa: SARDGLAGEETQY
v_call: TRBV10-3; clone_size: few; cdr3_aa: AISGTGQGASTGANVLT
v_call: TRBV7-9; clone_size: .; cdr3_aa: ASSTGLANPYSYNEQF
v_call: TRBV6-1; clone_size: .; cdr3_aa: ASSEERVGGGNHEQY
v_call: TRBV28; clone_size: .; cdr3_aa: ASKGSRQGTEQY
v_call: TRBV7-9; clone_size: .; cdr3_aa: ASSLPEAGLYEQY
v_call: TRBV27; clone_size: .; cdr3_aa: ASSFSVVNYGYT
v_call: TRBV27; clone_size: .; cdr3_aa: ASSLRDTLSYEQY
v_call: TRBV20-1; clone_size: .; cdr3_aa: SAPLLEAYEQY
v_call: TRBV11-2; clone_size: .; cdr3_aa: ASSGDSNNEQF
v_call: TRBV30; clone_size: few; cdr3_aa: AWVGRSRGTGELF
v_call: TRBV28; clone_size: .; cdr3_aa: ASSLEDRGYEQY
v_call: TRBV7-6; clone_size: .; cdr3_aa: ASSLANASSYNEQF
v_call: TRBV6-2/TRBV6-3; clone_size: .; cdr3_aa: ASNRNVGMGSGYT
v_call: TRBV11-1; clone_size: .; cdr3_aa: ASSAEVGQPQH
v_call: TRBV4-2; clone_size: .; cdr3_aa: ASSQYGTTGELF
v_call: TRBV2; clone_size: .; cdr3_aa: ASRAQGGSTEAF
v_call: TRBV27; clone_size: once; cdr3_aa: ASSLIGGDEQF
v_call: TRBV7-6; clone_size: many; cdr3_aa: ASSLTSGPTDTQY
v_call: TRBV5-4; clone_size: .; cdr3_aa: ASNNGQGPTAANYGYT
v_call: TRBV7-6; clone_size: once; cdr3_aa: ASSYRTGGEEKLF
v_call: TRBV2; clone_size: few; cdr3_aa: ASNRLVGYNEQF
v_call: TRBV12-5; clone_size: .; cdr3_aa: ASGDSKNTEAF
v_call: TRBV24-1; clone_size: .; cdr3_aa: ATSDTSGELF
v_call: TRBV27; clone_size: .; cdr3_aa: ASRGTSGGYNEQF
v_call: TRBV29-1; clone_size: few; cdr3_aa: SVGTGRRTEAF
v_call: TRBV7-2; clone_size: many; cdr3_aa: ASSPLILGVDYGYT
v_call: TRBV27; clone_size: .; cdr3_aa: ASSTSAGEITDTQY
v_call: TRBV28; clone_size: .; cdr3_aa: ASSLVQRVAGELF
v_call: TRBV28; clone_size: few; cdr3_aa: ASSFRRSNTEAF
v_call: TRBV12-3/TRBV12-4; clone_size: .; cdr3_aa: ASSGHRASYNEQF
v_call: TRBV7-9; clone_size: .; cdr3_aa: ASSPNIRVRDGSYEQY
v_call: TRBV12-3/TRBV12-4; clone_size: many; cdr3_aa: ASSLGGSNEQF